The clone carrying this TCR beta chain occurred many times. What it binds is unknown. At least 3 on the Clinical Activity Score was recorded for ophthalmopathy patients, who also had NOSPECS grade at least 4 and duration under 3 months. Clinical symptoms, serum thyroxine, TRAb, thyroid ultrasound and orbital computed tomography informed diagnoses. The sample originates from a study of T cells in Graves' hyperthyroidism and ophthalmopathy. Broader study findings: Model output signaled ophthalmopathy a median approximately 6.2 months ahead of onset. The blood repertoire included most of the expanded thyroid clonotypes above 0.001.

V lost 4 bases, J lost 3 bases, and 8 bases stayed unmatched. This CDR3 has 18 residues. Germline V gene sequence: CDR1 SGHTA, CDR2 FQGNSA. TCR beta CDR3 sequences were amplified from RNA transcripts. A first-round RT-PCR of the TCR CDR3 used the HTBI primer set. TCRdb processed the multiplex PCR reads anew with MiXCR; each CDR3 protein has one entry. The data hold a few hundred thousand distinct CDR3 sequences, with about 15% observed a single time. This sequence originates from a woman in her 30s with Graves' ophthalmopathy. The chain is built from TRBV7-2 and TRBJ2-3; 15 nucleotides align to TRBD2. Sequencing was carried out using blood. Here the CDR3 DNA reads TGTGCCAGCAGCTGGATAGGACTAGCGGGGGGGCCTACAGATACGCAGTATTTT. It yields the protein CASSWIGLAGGPTDTQYF.